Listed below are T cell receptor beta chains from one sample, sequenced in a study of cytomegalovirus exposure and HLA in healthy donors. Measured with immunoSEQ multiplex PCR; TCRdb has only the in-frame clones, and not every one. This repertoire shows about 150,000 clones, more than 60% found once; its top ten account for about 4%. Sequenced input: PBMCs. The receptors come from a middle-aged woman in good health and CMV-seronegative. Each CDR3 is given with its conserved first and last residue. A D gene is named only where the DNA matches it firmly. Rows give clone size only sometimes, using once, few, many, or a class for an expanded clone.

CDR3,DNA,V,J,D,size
CASSQSTGLSGYTF,TGTGCCAGCAGCCAATCGACAGGGCTCAGTGGCTACACCTTC,TRBV5-6,TRBJ1-2,TRBD1,.
CASRITGRNTEAFF,TGTGCCAGCAGGATCACAGGGAGGAACACTGAAGCTTTCTTT,TRBV13,TRBJ1-1,.,few
CASSLEPGEGSYEQYF,TGCGCCAGCAGCTTGGAACCGGGAGAAGGTTCCTACGAGCAGTACTTC,TRBV5-1,TRBJ2-7,.,.
CASSSRDSGRNEQYF,TGTGCCAGCAGCTCGCGGGACAGCGGCCGGAACGAGCAGTACTTC,TRBV7-9,TRBJ2-7,.,.
CASSLDRVRGQPQHF,TGTGCCAGCAGCTTAGATCGGGTAAGGGGACAGCCCCAGCATTTT,TRBV11-2,TRBJ1-5,.,.
CATSSSGTATGELFF,TGTGCCACCAGCTCATCGGGGACAGCCACCGGGGAGCTGTTTTTT,TRBV15,TRBJ2-2,TRBD1,.
CASSYGGGKGPDTQYF,TGTGCCAGCAGTTACGGGGGGGGTAAGGGGCCAGATACGCAGTATTTT,TRBV6-5,TRBJ2-3,TRBD2,.
CASSDPGLPNEQYF,TGCGCCAGCAGCGATCCGGGACTTCCCAACGAGCAGTACTTC,TRBV10-1,TRBJ2-7,.,.
CASSPGTDTQYF,TGCGCCAGCAGCCCCGGCACAGATACGCAGTATTTT,TRBV5-1,TRBJ2-3,.,.
CASVLTGVNQPQHF,TGTGCCAGCGTATTGACAGGAGTCAATCAGCCCCAGCATTTT,TRBV28,TRBJ1-5,.,few
CASSYSRTGTNYGYTF,TGTGCCAGCAGTTACTCCCGGACAGGGACCAACTATGGCTACACCTTC,TRBV6-5,TRBJ1-2,TRBD1,once
CASSGTAVYNEQFF,TGTGCCAGCAGTGGGACAGCAGTCTACAATGAGCAGTTCTTC,TRBV2,TRBJ2-1,.,.
CASSEGTVSGNTIYF,TGTGCCAGCTCAGAGGGGACAGTCTCTGGAAACACCATATATTTT,TRBV18,TRBJ1-3,TRBD1,.
CASSSGTGPTNEKLFF,TGCGCCAGCAGCTCCGGAACAGGGCCAACTAATGAAAAACTGTTTTTT,TRBV5-1,TRBJ1-4,.,.
CATSDSTYGYTF,TGTGCCACCTCGGACAGTACCTATGGCTACACCTTC,TRBV28,TRBJ1-2,.,.
CASSTPPLAEETQYF,TGTGCCAGCAGCACCCCACCCCTAGCGGAAGAGACCCAGTACTTC,TRBV11-3,TRBJ2-5,TRBD2,few
CASSPRPGPYNEQFF,TGTGCCAGCAGCCCCCGGCCGGGTCCTTACAATGAGCAGTTCTTC,TRBV5-6,TRBJ2-1,.,.
CASSLTGGQEEKLFF,TGCGCCAGCAGCTTGACAGGGGGCCAGGAGGAAAAACTGTTTTTT,TRBV5-1,TRBJ1-4,TRBD1,once
CSVPHLQETQYF,TGCAGCGTTCCACACCTCCAAGAGACCCAGTACTTC,TRBV29-1,TRBJ2-5,.,.
CASSSTFTEQYF,TGCGCCAGCAGCTCGACTTTCACGGAGCAGTACTTC,TRBV4-1,TRBJ2-7,.,.
CASSLRTGQNTEAFF,TGCGCCAGCAGCTTAAGGACAGGCCAGAACACTGAAGCTTTCTTT,TRBV5-1,TRBJ1-1,TRBD1,.
CASSQGTGEQFF,TGTGCCAGCAGCCAGGGGACGGGTGAGCAGTTCTTC,TRBV7-9,TRBJ2-1,.,few
CASSQAPGGTYGYTF,TGCGCCAGCAGCCAAGCTCCAGGGGGCACCTATGGCTACACCTTC,TRBV4-1,TRBJ1-2,TRBD1,once
CASSSRQGGEKLFF,TGTGCCAGCAGCTCCAGACAGGGGGGAGAAAAACTGTTTTTT,TRBV7-2,TRBJ1-4,TRBD1,.
CASSLGSSYEQYF,TGTGCCAGCAGCTTGGGCAGTTCCTACGAGCAGTACTTC,TRBV5-4,TRBJ2-7,.,.
CASSLTSAYEQYF,TGTGCCAGCAGCTTGACTAGCGCCTACGAGCAGTACTTC,TRBV7-2,TRBJ2-7,TRBD2,once
CAISEGGDEKLFF,TGTGCCATCAGTGAGGGGGGGGATGAAAAACTGTTTTTT,TRBV10-3,TRBJ1-4,.,.
CASALGGATVAFF,TGTGCCAGCGCCCTTGGGGGCGCGACGGTAGCTTTCTTT,TRBV2,TRBJ1-1,.,once
CASSVGGGSTDTQYF,TGTGCCAGCAGTGTGGGGGGAGGGAGCACAGATACGCAGTATTTT,TRBV6-1,TRBJ2-3,TRBD2,.
CASSVGIGVNTEAFF,TGTGCCAGCAGCGTAGGAATAGGGGTGAACACTGAAGCTTTCTTT,TRBV9,TRBJ1-1,.,.
CASSPSGQGSSGPNEKLFF,TGCGCCAGCAGCCCCTCCGGGCAGGGATCATCTGGACCTAATGAAAAACTGTTTTTT,TRBV4-1,TRBJ1-4,.,.
CASSGTINEQFF,TGTGCCAGCAGCGGGACTATCAATGAGCAGTTCTTC,TRBV2,TRBJ2-1,TRBD2,.
CASSTGQNYGYTF,TGTGCCAGCAGCACGGGACAGAACTATGGCTACACCTTC,TRBV11-3,TRBJ1-2,TRBD1,few
CASRPTGLDNYEQYF,TGTGCCAGCAGGCCTACGGGACTAGACAACTACGAGCAGTACTTC,TRBV28,TRBJ2-7,TRBD2,.
CASSQLQLRGLAGGTDTQYF,TGCGCCAGCAGCCAACTCCAACTAAGGGGACTAGCGGGGGGCACAGATACGCAGTATTTT,TRBV4-1,TRBJ2-3,TRBD2,.
CASSLVVSGYPYEQYF,TGTGCCAGCAGCTTGGTGGTTAGCGGGTACCCCTACGAGCAGTACTTC,TRBV5-6,TRBJ2-7,TRBD2,once
CASSRGTGEVSRGYTF,TGTGCCAGCAGCCGAGGGACAGGGGAAGTTAGTCGGGGCTACACCTTC,TRBV4-2,TRBJ1-2,TRBD1,.
CASSPNFGRTAFNQPQHF,TGTGCCAGCAGCCCCAACTTCGGGCGGACAGCTTTCAATCAGCCCCAGCATTTT,TRBV21-1,TRBJ1-5,.,.
CASSPFRNSQETQYF,TGTGCCAGCAGCCCTTTTCGCAACTCCCAAGAGACCCAGTACTTC,TRBV7-9,TRBJ2-5,.,.
CSVLAGGPYEQYF,TGCAGCGTTCTAGCGGGAGGCCCCTACGAGCAGTACTTC,TRBV29-1,TRBJ2-7,TRBD2,.
CASSLGQGGIAGQPQHF,TGCGCCAGCAGCCTCGGACAGGGAGGTATTGCGGGTCAGCCCCAGCATTTT,TRBV5-1,TRBJ1-5,TRBD1,few
CASSQMTGNSNQPQHF,TGTGCCAGTAGCCAAATGACAGGAAATAGCAATCAGCCCCAGCATTTT,TRBV19,TRBJ1-5,.,.
CAISEKRRVTGELFF,TGTGCCATCAGTGAGAAAAGGCGGGTCACCGGGGAGCTGTTTTTT,TRBV10-3,TRBJ2-2,.,.
CASSLYTDTQYF,TGTGCCAGCAGCCTCTACACAGATACGCAGTATTTT,TRBV7-2,TRBJ2-3,.,.
CASTLLNNEQFF,TGTGCCAGCACATTACTAAACAATGAGCAGTTCTTC,TRBV6-1,TRBJ2-1,.,few
CATGESRRTIPTPPQHF,TGTGCCACCGGAGAATCCAGACGGACAATACCTACCCCGCCCCAGCATTTT,TRBV28,TRBJ1-5,.,.
CASSHKTGGSYEQYF,TGCGCCAGCAGCCACAAGACAGGGGGTTCCTACGAGCAGTACTTC,TRBV5-1,TRBJ2-7,TRBD1,.
CASSLGWTGVRDTQYF,TGTGCCAGCAGCTTAGGTTGGACAGGGGTTCGAGATACGCAGTATTTT,TRBV5-6,TRBJ2-3,TRBD1,.
CASSAPRRGSYEQYF,TGTGCCAGCAGCGCCCCCCGGAGGGGCTCCTACGAGCAGTACTTC,TRBV7-2,TRBJ2-7,.,.
CASSKGIERDGSDTQYF,TGTGCCAGCAGCAAGGGGATTGAGCGGGATGGGTCAGATACGCAGTATTTT,TRBV21-1,TRBJ2-3,.,.
CASSDSFKGDYGYTF,TGTGCCAGCAGTGACTCTTTTAAAGGGGACTATGGCTACACCTTC,TRBV6-1,TRBJ1-2,.,.
CASSLAGGPYEQYF,TGTGCCAGCAGTCTTGCGGGAGGTCCCTACGAGCAGTACTTC,TRBV2,TRBJ2-7,TRBD2,.
CASSSTSGISNEQFF,TGCGCCAGCAGCTCAACTAGCGGGATTTCGAATGAGCAGTTCTTC,TRBV5-1,TRBJ2-1,TRBD2,.
CASSLQGIQETQYF,TGTGCCAGCAGCTTGCAGGGAATCCAAGAGACCCAGTACTTC,TRBV7-9,TRBJ2-5,.,.